This T cell receptor beta chain appears in the sequencing data of a study of blood T cell repertoires in COVID-19. Whole-study context: In each case, the material was cDNA or gDNA derived from T cells, B-cell-depleted T cells, or PBMCs.

Original handling: It was from reference gene primer amplification that nucleated cell counts were estimated. The table came from immunoSEQ multiplex PCR; TCRdb's copy has only in-frame clones and leaves some out. V, J and clone size were drawn from that table, and D and trimming were deduced from the DNA. The data hold roughly 100,000 clones, with about 89% observed a single time. Sample: peripheral blood. The source of this sequence is a human donor in a cohort sampled during active COVID-19.

This CDR3 reads CASSYRDSYNQPQHF. The CDR3 coding sequence is TGTGCCAGCAGTTACCGGGACAGCTACAATCAGCCCCAGCATTTT. The chain uses TRBV28 and TRBJ1-5; TRBD1 aligns across 7 bases. The CDR3 runs to 15 residues. Trimming cost V 4 bases and J 3 bases; bases outside gene matches: 6. Germline V CDR1 and CDR2: MDHEN, SYDVKM.